This T cell receptor (beta chain) comes out of a study of blood T cell repertoires in COVID-19. The ends were cut back, 1 base at V and 4 bases at J, with 13 bases in the middle. The germline CDR1 and CDR2 sequences are SGHVS and FNYEAQ. The CDR3 has 15 amino acids. Data came from immunoSEQ multiplex PCR; TCRdb stores just in-frame clones and leaves some out. The sample has 250,000 to 300,000 clones; about nine tenths are singletons. The sequence derives from a woman between 25 and 40 years old with COVID-19, enrolled during active disease. Sequences were obtained from peripheral blood. The gene calls are TRBV7-6 and TRBJ2-5, with a possible D match to TRBD2 (6 bases). CDR3: CASSLGPGEGETQYF. Written as DNA, the CDR3 is TGTGCCAGCAGCTTAGGACCGGGAGAGGGAGAGACCCAGTACTTC. Full variable domain (rest looked up from reference TRBV7-6 and TRBJ2-5): GAGVSQSPRYKVTKRGQDVALRCDPISGHVSLYWYRQALGQGPEFLTYFNYEAQQDKSGLPNDRFSAERPEGSISTLTIQRTEQRDSAMYRCASSLGPGEGETQYFGPGTRLLVL.